This T cell receptor beta chain derives from a study of regulatory T cells in long-lasting Graves disease. Overall study: To qualify as persistent, Graves' disease required over 5 years of antithyroid drugs with positive TSH receptor antibodies.

According to the study, TCR beta libraries were built with iRepertoire HTBI primers and CDR3-region Arm-PCR. TCRdb re-called the multiplex PCR reads with MiXCR, one entry per CDR3 protein. Here the sample spans 300,000 to 350,000 distinct CDR3 sequences, 15% to 20% being singletons. Time point: persistent/refractory GD, antithyroid drugs over 5 years with positive TRAb. The TCR library was made from RNA extracted from PBMCs. Germline lookup yields CDR1 DFQATT and CDR2 SNEGSKA (reference sequence). With 6 bases clipped from V and 1 base from J, the junction kept 12 bases outside the gene matches. CDR3 length: 16 residues. The study, taken as a whole, reports: Having few samples may have compromised the accuracy. Repertoires from persistent disease leaned toward TRBV28, TRBJ1-2 and TRBJ2-5. Patients with persistent disease shared 2,741 public clonotypes, outpacing the approximately 920 shared by new patients.

In this sample, this clonotype turned up many times. Its target is unknown. The chain uses TRBV20-1 and TRBJ2-7; TRBD1 agrees at 10 bases. The sample here was peripheral blood mononuclear cells (PBMCs), taken when the disease was refractory, from a patient treated with antithyroid drugs. This TCR derives from a female donor with Graves disease. This CDR3 reads CSARDRGRFGSYEQYF. The CDR3 DNA is TGCAGTGCCCGGGACAGGGGTCGCTTCGGTTCCTACGAGCAGTACTTC.